This T cell receptor (beta chain) was captured by sequencing in a study of cytomegalovirus exposure and HLA in healthy donors. Background on the study: A prior study identified some 100 million unique TCR beta sequences from about 179 million T cells.

Healthy donors of bone marrow made up the group. Whole-study findings and limits: A likely sequencing artifact accounted for one observed cluster of highly shared sequence variants.

As for this clone: The antigen is undetermined.

V gave up 4 bases and J gave up 0 bases; unmatched junction bases: 0. This CDR3 has 13 amino acids. Germline values: CDR1 MNHEY, CDR2 SMNVEV (reference sequence). Researchers ran the PCR with 60 Vbeta and 13 Jbeta primers. Sequencing was performed with immunoSEQ multiplex PCR; in TCRdb, only in-frame clones are kept and a portion is missing. The table shows about 180,000 clones, with approximately 84% occurring only once. J is TRBJ2-7 and V is TRBV27; 7 bases map to TRBD2. Sequencing was carried out using PBMCs. This sequence was found in a woman aged 45-59 years in good health and CMV-seropositive. In DNA, the CDR3 is TGTGCCAGCAGTTCGGGAGGCTCCTACGAGCAGTACTTC. Its translation is CASSSGGSYEQYF.